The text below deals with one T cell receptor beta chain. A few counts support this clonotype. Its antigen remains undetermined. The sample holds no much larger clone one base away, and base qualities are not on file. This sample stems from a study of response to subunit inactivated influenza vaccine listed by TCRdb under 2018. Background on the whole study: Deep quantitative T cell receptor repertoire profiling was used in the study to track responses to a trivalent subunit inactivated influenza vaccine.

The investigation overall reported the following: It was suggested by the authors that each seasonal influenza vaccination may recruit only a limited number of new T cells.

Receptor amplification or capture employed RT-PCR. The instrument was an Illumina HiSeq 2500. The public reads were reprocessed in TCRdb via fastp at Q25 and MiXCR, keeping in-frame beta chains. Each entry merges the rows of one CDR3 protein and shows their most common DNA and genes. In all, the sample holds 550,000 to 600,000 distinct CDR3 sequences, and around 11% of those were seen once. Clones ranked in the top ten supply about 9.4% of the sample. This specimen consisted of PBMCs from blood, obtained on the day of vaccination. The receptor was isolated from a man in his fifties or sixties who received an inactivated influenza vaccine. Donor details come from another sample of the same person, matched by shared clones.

The CDR3 has the sequence CASSWRTPEETQYF. In nucleotides, the sequence is TGCGCCAGCAGCTGGAGGACTCCCGAAGAGACCCAGTACTTC. Rearrangement joined TRBV5-1 to TRBJ2-5, and possibly TRBD2, on 5 matching bases. The CDR3 numbers 14 residues from cysteine through phenylalanine. Kept here is only the CDR3 DNA, which spans 42 bases and is read in frame from base 1. V is shortened by 3 bases, J by 3 bases, and the region joining them spans 12 bases. CDR1 SGHRS and CDR2 YFSETQ are derived from the germline V gene.